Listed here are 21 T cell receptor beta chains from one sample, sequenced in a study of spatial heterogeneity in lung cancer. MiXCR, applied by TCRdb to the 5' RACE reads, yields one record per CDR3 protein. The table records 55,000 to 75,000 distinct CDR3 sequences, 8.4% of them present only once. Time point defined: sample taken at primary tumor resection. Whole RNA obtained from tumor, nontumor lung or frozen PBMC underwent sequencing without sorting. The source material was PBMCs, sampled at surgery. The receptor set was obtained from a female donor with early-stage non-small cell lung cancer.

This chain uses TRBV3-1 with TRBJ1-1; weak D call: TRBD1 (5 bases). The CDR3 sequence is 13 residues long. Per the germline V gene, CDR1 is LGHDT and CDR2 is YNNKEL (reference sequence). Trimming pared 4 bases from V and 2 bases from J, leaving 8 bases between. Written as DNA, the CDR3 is TGTGCCAGCAGCCTCAGGGTAAACACTGAAGCTTTCTTT. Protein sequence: CASSLRVNTEAFF.

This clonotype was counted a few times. This CDR3 reads CASNSRWGYGYTF. CDR3 DNA sequence: TGTGCCAGCAATTCACGGTGGGGCTATGGCTACACCTTC. V and J are TRBV6-5 and TRBJ1-2; no clear D. Germline V CDR1 and CDR2: MNHEY, SVGAGI. The CDR3 spans 13 residues. Trimming left V 7 bases short and J 4 bases short, with 13 bases between.

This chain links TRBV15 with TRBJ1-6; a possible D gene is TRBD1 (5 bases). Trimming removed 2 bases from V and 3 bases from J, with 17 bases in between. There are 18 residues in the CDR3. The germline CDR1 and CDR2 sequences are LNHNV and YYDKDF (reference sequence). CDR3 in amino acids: CATSRPYVGGGYNSPLHF. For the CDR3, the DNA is TGTGCCACCAGCAGACCCTACGTGGGGGGGGGCTATAATTCACCCCTCCACTTT.

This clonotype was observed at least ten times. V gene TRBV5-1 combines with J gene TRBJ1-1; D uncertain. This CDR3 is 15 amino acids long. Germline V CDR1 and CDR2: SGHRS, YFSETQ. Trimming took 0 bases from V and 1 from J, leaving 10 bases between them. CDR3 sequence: CASSLAVTPNTEAFF. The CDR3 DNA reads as TGCGCCAGCAGCTTGGCCGTCACTCCGAACACTGAAGCTTTCTTT.

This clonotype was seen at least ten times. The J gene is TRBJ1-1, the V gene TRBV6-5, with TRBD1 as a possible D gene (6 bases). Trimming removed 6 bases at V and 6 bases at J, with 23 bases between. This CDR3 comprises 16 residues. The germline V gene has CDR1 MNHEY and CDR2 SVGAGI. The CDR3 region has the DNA TGTGCCAGCAGCCCCGCTTCAACAGGGAGTGGGGCTGAAGCTTTCTTT. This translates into CASSPASTGSGAEAFF.

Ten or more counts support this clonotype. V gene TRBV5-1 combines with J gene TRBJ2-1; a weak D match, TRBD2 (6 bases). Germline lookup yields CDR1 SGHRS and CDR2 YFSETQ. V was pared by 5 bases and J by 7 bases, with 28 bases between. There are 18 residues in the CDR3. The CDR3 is CASSFGGSSVSGVNEQFF. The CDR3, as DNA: TGCGCCAGCAGTTTTGGAGGGAGTTCGGTCTCAGGAGTAAATGAGCAGTTCTTC.

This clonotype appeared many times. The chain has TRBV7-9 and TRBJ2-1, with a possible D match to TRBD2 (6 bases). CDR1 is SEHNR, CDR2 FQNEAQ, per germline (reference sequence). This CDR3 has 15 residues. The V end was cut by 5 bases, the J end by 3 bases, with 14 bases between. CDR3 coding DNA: TGTGCCAGCAGCCCCCGGACTACCGGCTACAATGAGCAGTTCTTC. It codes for CASSPRTTGYNEQFF.

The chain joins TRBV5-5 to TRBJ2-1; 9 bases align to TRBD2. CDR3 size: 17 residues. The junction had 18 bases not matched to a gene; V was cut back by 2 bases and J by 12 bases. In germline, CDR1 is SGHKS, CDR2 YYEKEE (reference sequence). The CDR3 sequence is CASSFLDRLAVNVWQFF. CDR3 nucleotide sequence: TGTGCCAGCAGCTTCCTGGACCGACTAGCGGTAAACGTGTGGCAGTTCTTC.

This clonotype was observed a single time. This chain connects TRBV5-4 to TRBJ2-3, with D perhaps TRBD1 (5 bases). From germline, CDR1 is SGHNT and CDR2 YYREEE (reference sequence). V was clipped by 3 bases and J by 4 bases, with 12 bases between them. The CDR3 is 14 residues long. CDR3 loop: CASSYPDKADTQYF. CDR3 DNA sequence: TGTGCCAGCAGCTACCCGGACAAAGCAGATACGCAGTATTTT.

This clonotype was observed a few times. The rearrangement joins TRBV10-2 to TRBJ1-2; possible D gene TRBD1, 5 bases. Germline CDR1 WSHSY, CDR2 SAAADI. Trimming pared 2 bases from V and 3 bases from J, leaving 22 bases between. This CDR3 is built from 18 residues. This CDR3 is CASSEPPRRGVSYYGYTF. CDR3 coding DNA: TGCGCCAGCAGTGAGCCCCCTCGGAGGGGCGTATCTTACTATGGCTACACCTTC.

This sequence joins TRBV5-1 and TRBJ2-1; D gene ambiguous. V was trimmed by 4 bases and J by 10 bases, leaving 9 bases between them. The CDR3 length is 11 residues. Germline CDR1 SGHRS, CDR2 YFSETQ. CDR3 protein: CASSPEREQFF. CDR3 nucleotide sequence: TGCGCCAGCAGCCCGGAACGGGAGCAGTTCTTC.

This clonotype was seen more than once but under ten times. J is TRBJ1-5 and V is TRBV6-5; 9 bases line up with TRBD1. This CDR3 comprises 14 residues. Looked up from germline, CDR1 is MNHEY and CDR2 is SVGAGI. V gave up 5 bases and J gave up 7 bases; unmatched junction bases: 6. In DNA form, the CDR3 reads TGTGCCAGCAGTACGGGACAGGGTAAGCAGCCCCAGCATTTT. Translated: CASSTGQGKQPQHF.

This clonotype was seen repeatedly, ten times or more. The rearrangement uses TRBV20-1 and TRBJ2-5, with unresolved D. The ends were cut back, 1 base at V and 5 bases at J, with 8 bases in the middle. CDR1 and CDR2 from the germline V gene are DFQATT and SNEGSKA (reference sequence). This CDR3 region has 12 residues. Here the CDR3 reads CSARANAETQYF. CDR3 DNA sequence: TGCAGTGCTAGAGCTAACGCGGAGACCCAGTACTTC.

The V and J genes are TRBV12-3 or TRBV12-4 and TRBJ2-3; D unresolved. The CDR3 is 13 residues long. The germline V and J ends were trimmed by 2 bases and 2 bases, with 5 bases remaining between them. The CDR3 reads CASSLSYTDTQYF. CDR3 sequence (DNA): TGTGCCAGCAGTTTATCCTACACAGATACGCAGTATTTT.

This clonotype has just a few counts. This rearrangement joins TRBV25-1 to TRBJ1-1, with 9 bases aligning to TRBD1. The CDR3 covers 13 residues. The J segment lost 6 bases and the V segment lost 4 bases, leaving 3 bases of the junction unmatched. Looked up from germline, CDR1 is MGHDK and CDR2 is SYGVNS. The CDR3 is CASSGTGVPEAFF. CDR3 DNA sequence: TGTGCCAGCAGTGGGACAGGGGTCCCTGAAGCTTTCTTT.

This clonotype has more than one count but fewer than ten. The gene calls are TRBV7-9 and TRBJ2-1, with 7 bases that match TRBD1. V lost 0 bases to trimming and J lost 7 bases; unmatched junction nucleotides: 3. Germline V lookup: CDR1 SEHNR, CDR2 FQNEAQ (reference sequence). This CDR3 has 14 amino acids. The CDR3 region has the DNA TGTGCCAGCAGCTTAGCGAGACAGGGTAATGAGCAGTTCTTC. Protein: CASSLARQGNEQFF.

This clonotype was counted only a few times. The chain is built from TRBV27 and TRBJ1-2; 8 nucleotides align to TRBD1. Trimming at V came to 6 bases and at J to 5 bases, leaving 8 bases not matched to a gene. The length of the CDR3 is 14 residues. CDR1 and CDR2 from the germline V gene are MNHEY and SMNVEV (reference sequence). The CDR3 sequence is CASRGQGVVYGYTF. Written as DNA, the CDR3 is TGTGCCAGCAGAGGACAGGGTGTGGTGTATGGCTACACCTTC.

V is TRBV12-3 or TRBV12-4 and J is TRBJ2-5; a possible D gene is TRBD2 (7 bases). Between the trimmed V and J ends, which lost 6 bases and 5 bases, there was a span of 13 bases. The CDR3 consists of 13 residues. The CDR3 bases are TGTGCCAGCAGATGGGGGGGCATTGAGACCCAGTACTTC. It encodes CASRWGGIETQYF.

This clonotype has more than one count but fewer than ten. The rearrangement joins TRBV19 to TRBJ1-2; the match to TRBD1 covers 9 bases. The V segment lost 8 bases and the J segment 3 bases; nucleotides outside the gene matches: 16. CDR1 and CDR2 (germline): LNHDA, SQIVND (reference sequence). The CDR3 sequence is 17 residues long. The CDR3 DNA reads TGTGCCAGTTCGGTCGGGACAGGGTTTCTTTCGGACTATGGCTACACCTTC. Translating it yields CASSVGTGFLSDYGYTF.

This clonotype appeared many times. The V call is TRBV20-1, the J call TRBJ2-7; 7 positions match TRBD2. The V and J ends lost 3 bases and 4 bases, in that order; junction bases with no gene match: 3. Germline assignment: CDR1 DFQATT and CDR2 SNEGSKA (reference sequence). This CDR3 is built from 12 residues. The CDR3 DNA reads TGCAGTGCTAGGCGGGAGTTATACGAGCAGTACTTC. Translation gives CSARRELYEQYF.

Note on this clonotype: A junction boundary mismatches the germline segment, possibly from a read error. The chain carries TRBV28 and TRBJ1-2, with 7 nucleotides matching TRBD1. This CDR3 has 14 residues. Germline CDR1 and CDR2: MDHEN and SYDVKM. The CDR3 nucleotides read TGTGCCAGCAGTTTCGCCCAGGGGGACTATGGCTACATCTTC. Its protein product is CASSFAQGDYGYIF.